The entry that follows covers one T cell receptor beta chain sequence. This entry comes from a study of technical replicates of blood from a handful of donors. Assay used: immunoSEQ multiplex PCR; TCRdb lists only in-frame clones, some missing. The sample yields roughly 70,000 clones, about 97% seen once. Germline V gives CDR1 GTSNPN, CDR2 SVGIG (reference sequence). This CDR3 spans 14 amino acids. V lost 0 bases to trimming and J lost 0 bases, with 6 bases between them. The origin of this receptor is a human donor in good health. The chain carries TRBV30 and TRBJ1-5, with unresolved D. Specimen: T cells isolated from PBMCs. The CDR3 loop is CAWSVTDSNQPQHF. The DNA of the CDR3 is TGTGCCTGGAGTGTAACAGATAGCAATCAGCCCCAGCATTTT.